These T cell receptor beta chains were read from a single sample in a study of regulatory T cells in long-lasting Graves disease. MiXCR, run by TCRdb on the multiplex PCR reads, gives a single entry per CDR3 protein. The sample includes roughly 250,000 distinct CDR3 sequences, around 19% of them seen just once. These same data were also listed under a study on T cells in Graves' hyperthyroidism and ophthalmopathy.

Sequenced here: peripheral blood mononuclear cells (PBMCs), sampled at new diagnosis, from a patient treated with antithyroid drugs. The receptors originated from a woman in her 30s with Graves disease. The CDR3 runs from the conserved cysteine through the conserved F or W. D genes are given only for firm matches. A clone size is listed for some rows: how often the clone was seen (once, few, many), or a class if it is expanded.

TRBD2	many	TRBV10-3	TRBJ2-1	TGTGCCATCACCCCCGGACTAGCCGGGGAGGGTGAGCAGTTCTTC	CAITPGLAGEGEQFF
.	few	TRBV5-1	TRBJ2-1	TGCGCCAGTTATAGGGCCGAGGCGGACAATGAGCAGTTCTTC	CASYRAEADNEQFF
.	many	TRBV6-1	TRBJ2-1	TGTGCCAGCAGTGAAGCGATGAAGGTTGGTGAGCAGTTCTTC	CASSEAMKVGEQFF
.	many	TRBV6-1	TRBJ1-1	TGTGCCAGCATCAAACCGGGTCCGAACACTGAAGCTTTCTTT	CASIKPGPNTEAFF
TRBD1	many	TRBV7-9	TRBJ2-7	TGTGCCAGCAGCCCGACAGGGATCAGCTCCGAGCAGTACTTC	CASSPTGISSEQYF
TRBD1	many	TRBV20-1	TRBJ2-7	TGCAGTGCGAGGAGAGACAGGGCCTCCTACGAGCAGTACTTC	CSARRDRASYEQYF
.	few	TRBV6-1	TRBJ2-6	TGTGCCAGCAGCGTTATCTTCTCGGGGGCTGGGGCCAACGTCCTGACTTTC	CASSVIFSGAGANVLTF
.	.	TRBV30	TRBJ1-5	TGTGCCTGGAGTCTTGACAGGTTCGGGCAGCCCCAGCATTTT	CAWSLDRFGQPQHF
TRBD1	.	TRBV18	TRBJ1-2	TGTGCCAGCTCACCACGGGACAGCCTCCTTAACTATGGCTACACCTTC	CASSPRDSLLNYGYTF
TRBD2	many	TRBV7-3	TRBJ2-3	TGTGCCAGCAGCCTGACCCGGGACCGCCTAGCGGGAGGCACAGATACGCAGTATTTT	CASSLTRDRLAGGTDTQYF
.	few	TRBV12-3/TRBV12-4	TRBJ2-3	TGTGCCAGCAGTTTAGTGACGGGGGATACGCAGTATTTT	CASSLVTGDTQYF
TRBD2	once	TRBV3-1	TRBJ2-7	TGTGCCAGCAGCCAAGGGGGGGGACTAGCGATTAACGAGCAGTACTTC	CASSQGGGLAINEQYF
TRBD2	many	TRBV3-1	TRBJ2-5	TGTGCCAGCAGCCAAGATATCCTAGCGGTGAAGGGGACCCAGTACTTC	CASSQDILAVKGTQYF
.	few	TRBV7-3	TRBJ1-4	TGTGCCAGCAGCCCGGGGGGGGGGCTTAATGAAAAACTGTTTTTT	CASSPGGGLNEKLFF
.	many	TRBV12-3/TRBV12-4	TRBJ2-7	TGTGCCAGCAGTTTAGGGGTAGAGCAGTACTTC	CASSLGVEQYF
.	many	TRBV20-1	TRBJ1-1	TGCAGTGCTAGAGATTCAGCTCTAGGGGCTCTGAACACTGAAGCTTTCTTT	CSARDSALGALNTEAFF
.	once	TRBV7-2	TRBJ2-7	TGTGCCAGCAGCTTAGGGGGCGGAGGGCAGTACTTC	CASSLGGGGQYF
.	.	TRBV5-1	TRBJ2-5	TGCGCCAGCACCCAAGGGGGCGGGGGGCCCGAAGAGACCCAGTACTTC	CASTQGGGGPEETQYF
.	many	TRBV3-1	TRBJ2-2	TGTGCCAGCAGCCAAGAATGGAGGGACCCACCCGGGGAGCTGTTTTTT	CASSQEWRDPPGELFF
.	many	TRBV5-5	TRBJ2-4	TGTGCCAGCAGACACTCCAGAGTGGAGGAAAACATTCAGTACTTC	CASRHSRVEENIQYF
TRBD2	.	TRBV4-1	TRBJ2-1	TGCGCCAGCAGCCAAGATGGGTCTAGCGGGGGCCCCATGAGGAGTGAGCAGTTCTTC	CASSQDGSSGGPMRSEQFF
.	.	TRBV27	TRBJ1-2	TGTGCCAGCATTGGGACCCGTAACGGTGGGAACTATGGCTACACCTTC	CASIGTRNGGNYGYTF
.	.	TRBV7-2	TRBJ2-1	TGTGCCAGCAGCAAACTCACTGGAAACAATGAGCAGTTCTTC	CASSKLTGNNEQFF
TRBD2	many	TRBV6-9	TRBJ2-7	TGTGCCAGCAGTTCTTGGACCGGGAGGGACTATCCGTACGAGCAGTACTTC	CASSSWTGRDYPYEQYF
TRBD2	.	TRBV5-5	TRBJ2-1	TGTGCCAGCAGCTTACTAGCGGGGGAAGCACCATACAATGAGCAGTTCTTC	CASSLLAGEAPYNEQFF
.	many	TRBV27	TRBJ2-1	TGTGCCAGCAGATGGGACGGAACTTACAATGAGCAGTTCTTC	CASRWDGTYNEQFF
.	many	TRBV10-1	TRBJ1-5	TGCGCCAGCAGTGAATCGATACGGCAGCCCCAGCATTTT	CASSESIRQPQHF
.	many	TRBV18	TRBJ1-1	TGTGCCAGCTCACAACAGGAGGGTAGCACTGAAGCTTTCTTT	CASSQQEGSTEAFF
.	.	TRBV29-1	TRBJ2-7	TGCAGCGTTGAAGACAGGGTCTACGAGCAGTACTTC	CSVEDRVYEQYF
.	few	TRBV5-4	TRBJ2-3	TGTGCCAGCAGCCGGACACAGGTCACAGATACGCAGTATTTT	CASSRTQVTDTQYF
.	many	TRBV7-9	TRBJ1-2	TGTGCCAGCCGGGAGGGGAGCAACTATGGCTACACCTTC	CASREGSNYGYTF
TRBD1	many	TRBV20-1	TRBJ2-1	TGCAGTGCTAGAGATCCTGTGACAGGGACCAATGAGCAGTTCTTC	CSARDPVTGTNEQFF
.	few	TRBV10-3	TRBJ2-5	TGTGCCATCAGTTGGACTAACGAGGAGACCCAGTACTTC	CAISWTNEETQYF
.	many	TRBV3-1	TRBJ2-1	TGTGCCAGCAGCCCCCGCGGGGCGGAGGTCAATGAGCAGTTCTTC	CASSPRGAEVNEQFF
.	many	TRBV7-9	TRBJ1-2	TGTGCCAGCAGCCCACAATCTAACTATGGCTACACCTTC	CASSPQSNYGYTF